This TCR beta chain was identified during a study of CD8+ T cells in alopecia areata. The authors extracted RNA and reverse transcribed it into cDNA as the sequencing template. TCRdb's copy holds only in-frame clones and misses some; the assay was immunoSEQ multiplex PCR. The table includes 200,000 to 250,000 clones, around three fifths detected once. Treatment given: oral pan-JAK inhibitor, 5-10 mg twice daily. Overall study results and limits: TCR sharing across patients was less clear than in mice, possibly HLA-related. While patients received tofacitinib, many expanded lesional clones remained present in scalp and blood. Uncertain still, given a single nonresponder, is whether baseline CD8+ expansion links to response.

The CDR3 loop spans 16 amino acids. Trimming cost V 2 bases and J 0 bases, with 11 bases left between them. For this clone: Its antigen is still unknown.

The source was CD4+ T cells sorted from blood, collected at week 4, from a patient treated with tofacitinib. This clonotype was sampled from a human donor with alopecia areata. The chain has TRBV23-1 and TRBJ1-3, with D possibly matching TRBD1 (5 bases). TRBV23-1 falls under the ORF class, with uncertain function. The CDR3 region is CASSQRQWGSGNTIYF. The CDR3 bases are TGCGCCAGCAGTCAAAGACAGTGGGGCTCTGGAAACACCATATATTTT.